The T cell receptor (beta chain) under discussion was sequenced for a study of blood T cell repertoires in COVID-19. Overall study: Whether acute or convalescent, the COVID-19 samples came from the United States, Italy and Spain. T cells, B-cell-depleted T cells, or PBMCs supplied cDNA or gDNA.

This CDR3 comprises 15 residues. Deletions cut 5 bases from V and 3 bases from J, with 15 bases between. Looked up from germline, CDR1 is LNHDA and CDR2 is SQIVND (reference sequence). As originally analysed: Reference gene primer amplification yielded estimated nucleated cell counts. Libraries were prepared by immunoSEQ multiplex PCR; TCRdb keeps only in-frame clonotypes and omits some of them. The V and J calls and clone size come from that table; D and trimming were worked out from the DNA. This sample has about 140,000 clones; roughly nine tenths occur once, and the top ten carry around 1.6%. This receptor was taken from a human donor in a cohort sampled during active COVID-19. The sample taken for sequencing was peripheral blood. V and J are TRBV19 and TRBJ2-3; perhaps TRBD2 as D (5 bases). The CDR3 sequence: CASSRETPQTDTQYF. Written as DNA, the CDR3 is TGTGCCAGTAGTCGGGAAACACCCCAGACAGATACGCAGTATTTT.